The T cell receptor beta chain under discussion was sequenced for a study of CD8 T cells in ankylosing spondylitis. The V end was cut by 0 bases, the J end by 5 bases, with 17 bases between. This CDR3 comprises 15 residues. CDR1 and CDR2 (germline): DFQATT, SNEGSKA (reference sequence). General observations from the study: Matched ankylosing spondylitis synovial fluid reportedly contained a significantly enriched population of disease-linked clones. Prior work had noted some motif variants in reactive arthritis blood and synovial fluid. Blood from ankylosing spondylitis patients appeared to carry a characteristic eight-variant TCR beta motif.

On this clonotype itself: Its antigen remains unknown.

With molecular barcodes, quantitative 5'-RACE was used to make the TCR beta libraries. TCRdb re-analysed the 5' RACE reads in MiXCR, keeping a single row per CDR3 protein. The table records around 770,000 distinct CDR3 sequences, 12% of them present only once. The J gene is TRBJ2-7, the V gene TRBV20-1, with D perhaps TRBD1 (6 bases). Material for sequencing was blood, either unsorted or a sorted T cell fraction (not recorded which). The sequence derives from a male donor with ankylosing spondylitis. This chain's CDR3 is CSARDHDRLSHEQYF. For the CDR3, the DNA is TGCAGTGCTAGAGATCATGACAGGCTTTCCCACGAGCAGTACTTC.